This T cell receptor (beta chain) was captured by sequencing in a study of T-cell memory formation after mild COVID-19. Study findings and constraints: Nothing confirmed that second-wave clones peaking on day 37 were specific for SARS-CoV-2. Contracting CD8+ clones were enriched in EMRA, CD4+ mainly in CM and EM.

One entry per CDR3 protein, called by TCRdb with MiXCR from the 5' RACE reads. In the table there are approximately 50,000 distinct CDR3 sequences, 9% to 15% of which are singletons. The CDR3 spans 15 residues. Germline V gene data show CDR1 as SGHVS and CDR2 as FNYEAQ. With 1 base removed from V and 0 bases from J, the gap between germline ends came to 7 bases. On this clonotype: Its antigen is as yet unknown.

V is TRBV7-6 and J is TRBJ1-3; D gene unclear. The specimen was PBMCs or a T cell subset sorted from them (not recorded which). This receptor was identified in a man aged 18 to 35 who had mild COVID-19 (a few samples of this study predate the infection). Cell type and time point are not known. The CDR3 bases are TGTGCCAGCAGCTTAGGATCCCGCTCTGGAAACACCATATATTTT. Protein: CASSLGSRSGNTIYF.